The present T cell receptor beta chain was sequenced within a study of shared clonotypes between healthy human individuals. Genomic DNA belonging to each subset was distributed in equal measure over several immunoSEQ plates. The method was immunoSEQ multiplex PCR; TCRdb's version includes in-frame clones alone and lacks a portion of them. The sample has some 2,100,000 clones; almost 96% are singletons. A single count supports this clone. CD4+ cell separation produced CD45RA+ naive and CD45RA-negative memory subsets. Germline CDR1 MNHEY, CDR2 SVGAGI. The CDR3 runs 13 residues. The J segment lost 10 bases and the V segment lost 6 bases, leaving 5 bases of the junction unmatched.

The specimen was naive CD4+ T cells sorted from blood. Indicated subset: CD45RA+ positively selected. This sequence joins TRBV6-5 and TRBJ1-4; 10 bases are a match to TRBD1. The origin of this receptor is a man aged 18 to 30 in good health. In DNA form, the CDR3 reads TGTGCCAGCAGGAGGGGACAGGGGCGAAAACTGTTTTTT. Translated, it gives CASRRGQGRKLFF.